These 15 T cell receptor beta chains share one sample of origin, sequenced in a study of control samples from healthy donors and cancer patients. Some clones are missing from TCRdb's copy, which holds only in-frame ones; the method was immunoSEQ multiplex PCR. The sample lists roughly 58,000 clones; approximately 89% were seen once. The specimen sequenced was PBMCs. Source of these receptors: a woman between 55 and 75 years old with lung cancer.

The chain couples TRBV5-6 to TRBJ2-1; possible D gene TRBD1, 5 bases. Trimming took off 0 bases at V and 3 bases at J, with 10 bases between the two ends. Germline V gives CDR1 SGHDT, CDR2 YYEEEE. The CDR3 has 15 amino acids. The CDR3 loop is CASSLGGRDYNEQFF. CDR3 nucleotide sequence: TGTGCCAGCAGCTTGGGTGGCAGGGACTACAATGAGCAGTTCTTC.

The gene calls are TRBV5-4 and TRBJ1-1, with D possibly matching TRBD1 (5 bases). This CDR3 has 15 residues. V was clipped by 3 bases and J by 1 base, with 13 bases between them. Looked up from germline, CDR1 is SGHNT and CDR2 is YYREEE (reference sequence). CDR3 nucleotides: TGTGCCAGCAGCTCCCCAGTTACAGGGAACACTGAAGCTTTCTTT. Translated, it gives CASSSPVTGNTEAFF. Based on the CDR3 plus reference TRBV5-4 and TRBJ1-1, the full variable domain is ETGVTQSPTHLIKTRGQQVTLRCSSQSGHNTVSWYQQALGQGPQFIFQYYREEENGRGNFPPRFSGLQFPNYSSELNVNALELDDSALYLCASSSPVTGNTEAFFGQGTRLTVV.

This chain connects TRBV9 to TRBJ1-6, with a possible D match to TRBD1 (5 bases). Trimming removed 0 bases from V and 7 bases from J, with 11 bases in between. The CDR3 contains 15 residues. Germline V lookup: CDR1 SGDLS, CDR2 YYNGEE. The CDR3 DNA reads TGTGCCAGCAGCGTAGAAGGGACGAGAAATTCACCCCTCCACTTT. Translated, it gives CASSVEGTRNSPLHF.

The gene calls are TRBV11-1 and TRBJ1-6, with a tentative D call TRBD1 (5 bases). The CDR3 runs 15 residues. V lost 6 bases, J lost 6 bases, and 15 bases lay in between. The germline V gene encodes CDR1 SGHAT and CDR2 FQDESV (reference sequence). CDR3 sequence reads: CASRVRGVLNSPLHF. In DNA form, the CDR3 reads TGTGCCAGCAGGGTCCGGGGGGTCCTTAATTCACCCCTCCACTTT.

The V and J genes are TRBV7-9 and TRBJ2-2; 9 nucleotides align to TRBD1. This CDR3 has 15 residues. Germline CDR1 and CDR2: SEHNR and FQNEAQ (reference sequence). The junction had 5 bases not matched to a gene; V was cut back by 6 bases and J by 3 bases. CDR3 amino acids: CASRHRGPDTGELFF. The CDR3 region has the DNA TGTGCCAGCAGGCACAGGGGGCCCGACACCGGGGAGCTGTTTTTT. The full variable domain, its missing parts supplied by reference TRBV7-9 and TRBJ2-2, is DTGVSQNPRHKITKRGQNVTFRCDPISEHNRLYWYRQTLGQGPEFLTYFQNEAQLEKSRLLSDRFSAERPKGSFSTLEIQRTEQGDSAMYLCASRHRGPDTGELFFGEGSRLTVL.

The rearrangement links TRBV5-4 to TRBJ1-2; 7 bases match TRBD1. J was trimmed by 0 bases and V by 3 bases; bases with no gene match: 5. CDR1 SGHNT and CDR2 YYREEE come from the germline V gene (reference sequence). The CDR3 extends over 15 amino acids. The CDR3 loop reads CASSWPGQTNYGYTF. In nucleotides, the CDR3 is TGTGCCAGCAGCTGGCCGGGACAGACTAACTATGGCTACACCTTC.

V is TRBV3-1 (or the pseudogene TRBV3-2) and J is TRBJ1-1; D unresolved. The CDR3 sequence is 14 residues long. Germline loops: CDR1 LGHDT, CDR2 YNNKEL (reference sequence). Trimming pared 1 base from V and 7 bases from J, leaving 13 bases between. The CDR3 sequence: CASSQGPFSGEAFF. DNA for the CDR3: TGTGCCAGCAGCCAAGGTCCGTTTAGCGGTGAAGCTTTCTTT.

This clone was recorded once. The chain recombines TRBV19 with TRBJ2-3, with D maybe TRBD2 (6 bases). The germline gives CDR1 LNHDA, CDR2 SQIVND (reference sequence). With 6 bases removed from V and 2 bases from J, the gap between germline ends came to 12 bases. This CDR3 spans 14 amino acids. The CDR3 here is CASRSAGITDTQYF. The CDR3 bases are TGTGCCAGTAGATCTGCGGGAATCACAGATACGCAGTATTTT.

About this clone itself: This sample includes further DNA sequences coding for the same CDR3. For the CDR3, the DNA is TGTGCCAGCAGTTCGCCGGGACAGGGAGACGGCTACACCTTC. Translating it yields CASSSPGQGDGYTF. The V gene is TRBV28, the J gene TRBJ1-2; 9 bases align to TRBD1. CDR1 and CDR2 from the germline V gene are MDHEN and SYDVKM. The CDR3 totals 14 residues. V shed 4 bases and J 8 bases; nucleotides not matched to a gene: 8.

The chain uses TRBV7-8 and TRBJ2-7, with 9 bases aligning to TRBD2. The CDR3 sequence is 14 residues long. V lost 5 bases to trimming and J lost 7 bases; unmatched junction nucleotides: 9. CDR1 and CDR2 from the germline V gene are SGHVS and FQNEAQ. CDR3 in DNA: TGTGCCAGCAGCCCAACCGAGCTAGCGGGGGAGCAGTACTTC. It is translated as CASSPTELAGEQYF. Full variable domain (remainder filled in from reference TRBV7-8 and TRBJ2-7): GAGVSQSPRYKVAKRGQDVALRCDPISGHVSLFWYQQALGQGPEFLTYFQNEAQLDKSGLPSDRFFAERPEGSVSTLKIQRTQQEDSAVYLCASSPTELAGEQYFGPGTRLTVT.

This sequence joins TRBV6-5 and TRBJ2-7, with 7 bases lining up with TRBD1. The CDR3 length is 14 residues. CDR1 MNHEY and CDR2 SVGAGI come from the germline V gene. V lost 5 bases, J lost 5 bases, and 9 bases stayed unmatched. The chain's CDR3 is CASSPRQGSHEQYF. In nucleotides, the CDR3 is TGTGCCAGCAGTCCTCGACAGGGTAGCCACGAGCAGTACTTC.

In its sample, this clone was seen once. V usage is TRBV2 and J usage is TRBJ2-1, with 8 bases matching TRBD2. This CDR3 region has 15 residues. The V and J ends lost 2 bases and 10 bases, in that order; junction bases with no gene match: 10. The germline gives CDR1 SNHLY, CDR2 FYNNEI. CDR3 sequence: CASSESGRTSREQFF. The DNA for the CDR3 is TGTGCCAGCAGTGAATCGGGGCGGACTAGCCGCGAGCAGTTCTTC. The full variable domain, rest sourced from reference TRBV2 and TRBJ2-1, is EPEVTQTPSHQVTQMGQEVILRCVPISNHLYFYWYRQILGQKVEFLVSFYNNEISEKSEIFDDQFSVERPDGSNFTLKIRSTKLEDSAMYFCASSESGRTSREQFFGPGTRLTVL.

The V gene is TRBV19, the J gene TRBJ2-2, with unresolved D. The CDR3 loop spans 15 amino acids. CDR1 is LNHDA, CDR2 SQIVND, per germline (reference sequence). The V gene lost 7 bases and the J gene lost 0 bases, with 12 bases spanning the gap. CDR3 sequence reads: CASTRDPSNTGELFF. The CDR3 DNA sequence: TGTGCCAGTACGAGAGACCCCTCGAACACCGGGGAGCTGTTTTTT. The full variable domain, rest sourced from reference TRBV19 and TRBJ2-2, is DGGITQSPKYLFRKEGQNVTLSCEQNLNHDAMYWYRQDPGQGLRLIYYSQIVNDFQKGDIAEGYSVSREKKESFPLTVTSAQKNPTAFYLCASTRDPSNTGELFFGEGSRLTVL.

The gene calls are TRBV5-1 and TRBJ1-2; TRBD1 is a possible D gene (6 bases). Germline V gene lookup returns CDR1 SGHRS and CDR2 YFSETQ. V lost 2 bases and J 8 bases, leaving 10 bases between the germline ends. The CDR3 has 12 amino acids. The DNA of the CDR3 is TGCGCCAGCAGCTTTAACGACAGGGGCTACACCTTC. This gives the protein CASSFNDRGYTF.

This clone has only one observation. The chain combines TRBV23-1 with TRBJ2-1; D unclear. TRBV23-1 is assigned to the ORF class and has an uncertain function. Trimming stripped 0 bases from V and 6 bases from J, with 12 bases between. CDR3 length equals 15 residues. The CDR3 here is CASSQSSLVTNEQFF. Written as DNA, the CDR3 is TGCGCCAGCAGTCAATCGAGCTTAGTCACCAATGAGCAGTTCTTC.